The present entry profiles one TCR beta chain with its context. These data belong to a study of blood T cell repertoires in COVID-19. Measured with immunoSEQ multiplex PCR; TCRdb has only the in-frame clones, and not every one. The sample holds 130,000 or so clones, about 89% seen once. From germline, CDR1 is KGHDR and CDR2 SFDVKD. After removal of 0 bases from V and 3 bases from J, the junction contained 8 bases not matched to a gene. The CDR3 length is 17 residues. The sequence was collected from a man aged 45-60 years with active or convalescent COVID-19. Sequencing was carried out using peripheral blood. The chain joins TRBV24-1 to TRBJ2-3, with 7 bases lining up with TRBD1. This CDR3 reads CATSDLPDRAETDTQYF. As DNA, the CDR3 is TGTGCCACCAGTGATTTGCCCGACAGGGCCGAAACAGATACGCAGTATTTT.